This TCR beta chain was captured by sequencing in a study of shared clonotypes between healthy human individuals. The CDR3 contains 16 residues. V lost 5 bases, J lost 4 bases, and 9 bases stayed unmatched. Germline CDR1 SEHNR, CDR2 FQNEAQ (reference sequence). This clone is a singleton in its sample. Every donor was a Caucasian adult from Nashville, Tennessee. Unsorted samples used tens of millions of PBMCs for genomic DNA. The authors distributed each subset's genomic DNA evenly over several immunoSEQ plates. DNA input for the unsorted PBMC replicate PCRs was roughly 300 ng, 25,000 to 30,000 T cell genomes. Profiled with immunoSEQ multiplex PCR; TCRdb holds only in-frame clones, not every one. This table has a few hundred thousand clones, roughly 79% appearing once.

Source material: PBMCs. This TCR came from a woman between 40 and 55 years old in good health. Some clones in this sample may be carry-over from other donors' samples. V usage is TRBV7-9 and J usage is TRBJ1-1, with 11 bases aligning to TRBD1. The CDR3 loop is CASSNTAGTGGTEAFF. CDR3 coding DNA: TGTGCCAGCAGCAACACAGCTGGGACAGGGGGCACTGAAGCTTTCTTT.